This is a list of T cell receptor beta chains from one sample in a study of cytomegalovirus exposure and HLA in healthy donors. TCRdb's copy holds only in-frame clones and misses some; the assay was immunoSEQ multiplex PCR. The sample lists more than 60,000 clones, around 89% occurring once. Sequencing input: PBMCs. These receptors all come from a woman in her late teens or twenties in good health and CMV-seronegative. Both conserved end residues are part of each CDR3. The D gene is left open where the match is weak. Clone size appears in some rows only: once, few, many, or a class for an expanded clone.

V gene	clone size	D gene	J gene	CDR3 protein	CDR3 DNA
TRBV6-1	NA	TRBD2	TRBJ2-6	CASSGLRAGTSGANVLTF	TGTGCCAGCAGTGGCCTCCGAGCGGGGACCTCTGGGGCCAACGTCCTGACTTTC
TRBV29-1	NA	NA	TRBJ2-1	CSVDQGTDYNEQFF	TGCAGCGTTGACCAGGGGACCGACTACAATGAGCAGTTCTTC
TRBV19	NA	NA	TRBJ1-4	CASSRAGEKLFF	TGTGCCAGTAGTAGGGCGGGTGAAAAACTGTTTTTT
TRBV6-5	NA	TRBD2	TRBJ2-2	CASTGLAGDTGELFF	TGTGCCAGCACCGGACTAGCGGGAGACACCGGGGAGCTGTTTTTT
TRBV7-9	NA	TRBD1	TRBJ1-1	CASSPPGTAEAFF	TGTGCCAGCAGCCCCCCCGGGACAGCTGAAGCTTTCTTT
TRBV15	NA	TRBD2	TRBJ2-1	CATSGRRIAGANEQFF	TGTGCCACCAGCGGGAGAAGGATAGCGGGCGCAAATGAGCAGTTCTTC
TRBV5-8	NA	NA	TRBJ2-3	CASSLGRTSTDTQYF	TGTGCCAGCAGCTTGGGACGGACTAGCACAGATACGCAGTATTTT
TRBV4-1	NA	NA	TRBJ1-1	CASSQVPGLLNTEAFF	TGCGCCAGCAGCCAAGTCCCGGGACTTTTGAACACTGAAGCTTTCTTT
TRBV9	NA	NA	TRBJ2-1	CASSVLANSYNEQFF	TGTGCCAGCAGCGTACTAGCGAACTCCTACAATGAGCAGTTCTTC
TRBV5-5	NA	NA	TRBJ1-2	CASSSGTIAGYTF	TGTGCCAGCAGCTCCGGGACAATTGCTGGCTACACCTTC
TRBV7-2	few	NA	TRBJ1-5	CASSLVSRDQPQHF	TGTGCCAGCAGCTTAGTTTCAAGAGATCAGCCCCAGCATTTT
TRBV6-5	NA	NA	TRBJ2-1	CASSYSPTGSYNEQFF	TGTGCCAGCAGTTACTCTCCGACGGGCTCCTACAATGAGCAGTTCTTC
TRBV19	NA	TRBD2	TRBJ2-2	CASSIGSGLGELFF	TGTGCCAGTAGTATAGGTAGCGGGCTCGGGGAGCTGTTTTTT
TRBV5-1	NA	NA	TRBJ1-5	CASQGNQPQHF	TGCGCCAGCCAGGGGAATCAGCCCCAGCATTTT
TRBV7-2	NA	TRBD1	TRBJ1-6	CASTEGAGNNSPLHF	TGTGCCAGCACCGAGGGGGCAGGGAATAATTCACCCCTCCACTTT
TRBV4-2	many	NA	TRBJ1-1	CASSTHWTADTEAFF	TGTGCCAGCAGCACACATTGGACAGCGGACACTGAAGCTTTCTTT
TRBV27	NA	NA	TRBJ2-2	CASSPTGRVAGELFF	TGTGCCAGCAGTCCTACAGGGAGGGTAGCCGGGGAGCTGTTTTTT
TRBV11-1	NA	NA	TRBJ2-2	CASSSELGGIGELFF	TGTGCCAGCAGCTCCGAACTAGGGGGAATCGGGGAGCTGTTTTTT
TRBV28	once	TRBD2	TRBJ2-3	CASRPTLAGPLYF	TGTGCCAGCAGACCTACCCTAGCGGGGCCGCTCTATTTT
TRBV7-3	NA	NA	TRBJ1-1	CASSLTGGTEAFF	TGTGCCAGCAGCTTAACAGGGGGCACTGAAGCTTTCTTT
TRBV2	NA	TRBD1	TRBJ2-3	CASRSRDRGVSDTQYF	TGTGCCAGCAGGAGCCGGGACAGGGGTGTTTCAGATACGCAGTATTTT
TRBV2	NA	NA	TRBJ2-1	CASSYAGDEQFF	TGTGCCAGCAGTTATGCCGGGGATGAGCAGTTCTTC
TRBV10-3	NA	TRBD2	TRBJ2-1	CAISDPGTSYNEQFF	TGTGCCATCAGTGATCCGGGGACTAGTTACAATGAGCAGTTCTTC
TRBV2	NA	NA	TRBJ2-1	CASSVRGGLSYNEQFF	TGTGCCAGCAGTGTACGCGGGGGCTTGTCCTACAATGAGCAGTTCTTC
TRBV20-1	few	TRBD2	TRBJ2-1	CSARGLAGLFF	TGCAGTGCTAGAGGTCTAGCGGGGTTATTCTTC
TRBV19	NA	NA	TRBJ2-3	CASSIPGLLTDTQYF	TGTGCCAGTAGCATCCCGGGACTTCTCACAGATACGCAGTATTTT